This T cell receptor (beta chain) was sequenced in a study of beta chain features in type 1 diabetes. This CDR3 is 13 amino acids long. CDR1 is SGHKS and CDR2 is YYEKEE in the germline V gene (reference sequence). The J segment lost 5 bases and the V segment lost 7 bases, leaving 9 bases of the junction unmatched. Staining for CD45RO/CCR7/CD25/CD127/CD95/CD27 allowed sorting of CD4+ naive, central memory, regulatory and stem cell-like memory cells. In its sample, this clone was seen once. The entirety of the isolated RNA underwent reverse transcription, so expressed TCRB transcripts were sequenced. The method was immunoSEQ multiplex PCR; TCRdb's version includes in-frame clones alone and lacks a portion of them. The profile shows 250,000 to 350,000 clones, around 15% of them singletons.

The chain uses TRBV5-5 and TRBJ2-7; the match to TRBD2 covers 7 bases. Material: central memory CD4+ T cells from blood. The source of this sequence is a young man in good health. CDR3 loop: CASLEAGRDEQYV. CDR3 sequence (DNA): TGTGCCAGCTTGGAAGCGGGAAGGGACGAGCAGTACGTC.